The entry below describes one T cell receptor beta chain. Antigen: not known. The sample belongs to a study of shared clonotypes between healthy human individuals. Study outcomes and limitations: The study generally estimated greater richness for naive than memory subsets.

Trimming took off 4 bases at V and 0 bases at J, with 17 bases between the two ends. Germline-derived CDR1 and CDR2 are SGHRS and YFSETQ. This CDR3 has 17 amino acids. The assay was carried out at the deep level. Authors' data handling: With immunoSEQ giving junction-only sequences and no quality scores, filtering differed. Data came from immunoSEQ multiplex PCR; TCRdb stores just in-frame clones and leaves some out. V and J calls and clone size are copied from that table; D and trimming were computed from the DNA. The sample lists 2,500,000 or so clones, approximately 94% occurring once. The clonotype comes from a man between 18 and 29 years old in good health. Some clones in this sample may be carry-over from other donors' samples. The sequenced material came from naive CD4+ T cells from PBMCs. Subset specified: CD45RA+ positively selected. This chain links TRBV5-1 with TRBJ2-1, with a tentative D call TRBD2 (5 bases). The CDR3 loop reads CASSPGLKQISYNEQFF. Written as DNA, the CDR3 is TGCGCCAGCAGCCCCGGACTCAAACAGATCTCCTACAATGAGCAGTTCTTC. Full variable domain (outside the CDR3, taken from reference TRBV5-1 and TRBJ2-1): KAGVTQTPRYLIKTRGQQVTLSCSPISGHRSVSWYQQTPGQGLQFLFEYFSETQRNKGNFPGRFSGRQFSNSRSEMNVSTLELGDSALYLCASSPGLKQISYNEQFFGPGTRLTVL.